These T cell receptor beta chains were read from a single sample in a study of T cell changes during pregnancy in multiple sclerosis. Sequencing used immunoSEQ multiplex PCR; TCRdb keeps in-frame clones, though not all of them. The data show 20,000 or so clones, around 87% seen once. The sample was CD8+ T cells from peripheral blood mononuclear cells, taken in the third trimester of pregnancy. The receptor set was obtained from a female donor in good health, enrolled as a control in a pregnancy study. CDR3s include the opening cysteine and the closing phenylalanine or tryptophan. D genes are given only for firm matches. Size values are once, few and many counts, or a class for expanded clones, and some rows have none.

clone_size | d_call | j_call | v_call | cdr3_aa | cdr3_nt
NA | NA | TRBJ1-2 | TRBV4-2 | CASSQVEQHYGYTF | TGTGCCAGCAGCCAGGTCGAACAACACTATGGCTACACCTTC
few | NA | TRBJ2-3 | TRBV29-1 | CSVAKEGRYF | TGCAGCGTCGCTAAGGAGGGCAGGTATTTT
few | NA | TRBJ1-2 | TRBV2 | CASSEATGFNYGYTF | TGTGCCAGCAGTGAAGCAACAGGGTTTAACTATGGCTACACCTTC
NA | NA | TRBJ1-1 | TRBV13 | CASSRNRDTEAFF | TGTGCCAGCAGCCGGAACAGGGACACTGAAGCTTTCTTT
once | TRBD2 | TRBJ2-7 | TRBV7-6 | CASSLAGREGTYEQYF | TGTGCCAGCAGCTTAGCTGGGCGGGAGGGGACGTACGAGCAGTACTTC
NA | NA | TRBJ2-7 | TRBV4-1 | CASRVPGEDEQYF | TGCGCCAGCAGGGTACCGGGGGAGGACGAGCAGTACTTC
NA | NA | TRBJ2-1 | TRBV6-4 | CASSEGQGRKNEQFF | TGTGCCAGCAGTGAGGGGCAGGGAAGGAAGAATGAGCAGTTCTTC
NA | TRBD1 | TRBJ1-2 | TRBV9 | CASSVEDRGGYGYTF | TGTGCCAGCAGCGTAGAGGACAGGGGAGGCTATGGCTACACCTTC
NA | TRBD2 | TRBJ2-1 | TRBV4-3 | CASSQDSNRVGLAGGPEQFF | TGCGCCAGCAGCCAAGATTCGAACAGGGTCGGGTTAGCGGGAGGGCCGGAGCAGTTCTTC
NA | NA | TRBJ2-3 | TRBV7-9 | CASSLISGPGDTQYF | TGTGCCAGCAGCTTAATCAGCGGTCCTGGCGATACGCAGTATTTT
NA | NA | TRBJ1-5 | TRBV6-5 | CASSPYQPQHF | TGTGCCAGCAGTCCGTATCAGCCCCAGCATTTT
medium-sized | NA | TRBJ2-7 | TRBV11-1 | CASSFDSSYEQYF | TGTGCCAGCAGCTTCGATAGCTCCTACGAGCAGTACTTC
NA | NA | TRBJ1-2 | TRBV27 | CASSLAGMHGYTF | TGTGCCAGCAGTTTAGCAGGGATGCATGGCTACACCTTC
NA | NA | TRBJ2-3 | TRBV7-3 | CASSFTSASTDTQYF | TGTGCCAGCAGCTTCACAAGTGCTAGCACAGATACGCAGTATTTT
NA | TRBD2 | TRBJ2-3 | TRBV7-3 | CASSLRGRWTSGSSADTQYF | TGTGCCAGCAGCTTAAGAGGTCGATGGACTAGCGGGAGTAGTGCAGATACGCAGTATTTT
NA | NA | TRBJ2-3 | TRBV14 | CASSQAPRGTDTQYF | TGTGCCAGCAGCCAAGCTCCCAGGGGCACAGATACGCAGTATTTT
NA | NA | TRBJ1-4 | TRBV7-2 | CASSFLLETNEKLFF | TGTGCCAGCAGCTTCCTCTTAGAAACTAATGAAAAACTGTTTTTT
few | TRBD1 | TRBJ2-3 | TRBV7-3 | CASSWTGPTDTQYF | TGTGCCAGCAGCTGGACAGGGCCGACAGATACGCAGTATTTT
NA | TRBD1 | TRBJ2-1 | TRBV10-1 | CASSELGQNNEQFF | TGCGCCAGCAGTGAGCTGGGACAGAACAATGAGCAGTTCTTC
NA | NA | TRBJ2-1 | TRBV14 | CASSQGGLSYNEQFF | TGTGCCAGCAGCCAAGGGGGGCTATCCTACAATGAGCAGTTCTTC
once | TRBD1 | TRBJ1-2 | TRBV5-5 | CASSLYFDRGDGYTF | TGTGCCAGCAGCTTGTACTTTGACAGGGGCGATGGCTACACCTTC
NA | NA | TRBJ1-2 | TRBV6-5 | CASSSSPAGLISYTF | NA
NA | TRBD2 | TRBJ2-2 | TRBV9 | CASSVGLAEYGELFF | TGTGCCAGCAGCGTAGGACTAGCGGAGTACGGGGAGCTGTTTTTT
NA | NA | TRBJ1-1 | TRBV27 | CASSFKQANTEAFF | TGTGCCAGCAGTTTCAAACAGGCGAACACTGAAGCTTTCTTT
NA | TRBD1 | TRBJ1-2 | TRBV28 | CASSLDREYGYTF | TGTGCCAGCAGCCTAGACAGGGAGTATGGCTACACCTTC
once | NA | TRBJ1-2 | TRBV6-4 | CASILGAPNYGYTF | TGTGCCAGCATTTTAGGAGCGCCTAACTATGGCTACACCTTC
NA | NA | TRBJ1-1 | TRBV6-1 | CASGWTVNTEAFF | TGTGCCAGCGGTTGGACAGTAAACACTGAAGCTTTCTTT
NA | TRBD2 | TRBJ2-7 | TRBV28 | CASSLALAVPYEQYF | TGTGCCAGCAGCCTTGCTCTAGCGGTTCCCTACGAGCAGTACTTC
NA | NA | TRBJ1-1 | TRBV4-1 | CASSQVGGTEAFF | TGCGCCAGCAGCCAAGTGGGGGGCACTGAAGCTTTCTTT
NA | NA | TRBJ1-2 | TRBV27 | CASSSLTYYGYTF | TGTGCCAGCAGTTCCCTCACTTACTATGGCTACACCTTC
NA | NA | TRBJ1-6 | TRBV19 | CASSTGFNSPLHF | TGTGCCAGTTCCACAGGGTTCAATTCACCCCTCCACTTT
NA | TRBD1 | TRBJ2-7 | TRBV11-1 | CASSQGDSESYEQYF | TGTGCCAGCAGCCAGGGGGACAGTGAATCCTACGAGCAGTACTTC
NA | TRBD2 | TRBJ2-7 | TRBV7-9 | CASSSGLLTYEQYF | TGTGCCAGCAGCTCGGGACTACTTACCTACGAGCAGTACTTC
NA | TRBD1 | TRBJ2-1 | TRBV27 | CASSFQTGGHEQFF | TGTGCCAGCAGTTTCCAAACAGGGGGCCATGAGCAGTTCTTC
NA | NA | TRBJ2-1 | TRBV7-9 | CASSLASYNDEQFF | TGTGCCAGCAGCTTAGCGTCATACAACGATGAGCAGTTCTTC
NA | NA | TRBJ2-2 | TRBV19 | CASSITGAGELFF | TGTGCCAGTAGTATAACCGGGGCCGGGGAGCTGTTTTTT
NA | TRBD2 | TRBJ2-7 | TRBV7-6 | CASSSTSGRLYEQYF | TGTGCCAGCAGCTCGACTAGCGGGAGGCTCTACGAGCAGTACTTC
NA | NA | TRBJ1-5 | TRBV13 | CASSLGGSNQPQHF | TGTGCCAGCAGCTTAGGGGGCAGCAATCAGCCCCAGCATTTT
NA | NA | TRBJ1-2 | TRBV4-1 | CASSHLRTEVYGYTF | TGCGCCAGCAGCCACCTTAGGACGGAGGTCTATGGCTACACCTTC
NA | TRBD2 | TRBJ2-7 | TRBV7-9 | CAGTAGGSYEQYF | TGTGCCGGAACCGCGGGGGGGTCCTACGAGCAGTACTTC